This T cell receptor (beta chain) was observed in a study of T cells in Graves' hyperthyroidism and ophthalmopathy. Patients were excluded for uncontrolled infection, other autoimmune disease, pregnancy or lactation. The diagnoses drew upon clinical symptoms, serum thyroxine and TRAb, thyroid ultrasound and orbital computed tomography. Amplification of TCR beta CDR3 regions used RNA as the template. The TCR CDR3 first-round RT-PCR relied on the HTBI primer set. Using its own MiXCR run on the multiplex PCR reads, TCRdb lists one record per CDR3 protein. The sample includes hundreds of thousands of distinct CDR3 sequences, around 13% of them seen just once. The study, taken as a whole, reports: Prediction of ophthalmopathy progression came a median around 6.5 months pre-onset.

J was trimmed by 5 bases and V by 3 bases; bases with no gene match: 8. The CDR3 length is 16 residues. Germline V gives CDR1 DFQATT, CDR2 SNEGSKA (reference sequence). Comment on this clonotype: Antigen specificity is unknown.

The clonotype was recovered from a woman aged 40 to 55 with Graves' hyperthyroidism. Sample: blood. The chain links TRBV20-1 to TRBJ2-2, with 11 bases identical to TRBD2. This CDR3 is CSASGLAGGGTGELFF. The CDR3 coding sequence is TGCAGTGCTAGTGGCCTAGCGGGAGGTGGTACCGGGGAGCTGTTTTTT.